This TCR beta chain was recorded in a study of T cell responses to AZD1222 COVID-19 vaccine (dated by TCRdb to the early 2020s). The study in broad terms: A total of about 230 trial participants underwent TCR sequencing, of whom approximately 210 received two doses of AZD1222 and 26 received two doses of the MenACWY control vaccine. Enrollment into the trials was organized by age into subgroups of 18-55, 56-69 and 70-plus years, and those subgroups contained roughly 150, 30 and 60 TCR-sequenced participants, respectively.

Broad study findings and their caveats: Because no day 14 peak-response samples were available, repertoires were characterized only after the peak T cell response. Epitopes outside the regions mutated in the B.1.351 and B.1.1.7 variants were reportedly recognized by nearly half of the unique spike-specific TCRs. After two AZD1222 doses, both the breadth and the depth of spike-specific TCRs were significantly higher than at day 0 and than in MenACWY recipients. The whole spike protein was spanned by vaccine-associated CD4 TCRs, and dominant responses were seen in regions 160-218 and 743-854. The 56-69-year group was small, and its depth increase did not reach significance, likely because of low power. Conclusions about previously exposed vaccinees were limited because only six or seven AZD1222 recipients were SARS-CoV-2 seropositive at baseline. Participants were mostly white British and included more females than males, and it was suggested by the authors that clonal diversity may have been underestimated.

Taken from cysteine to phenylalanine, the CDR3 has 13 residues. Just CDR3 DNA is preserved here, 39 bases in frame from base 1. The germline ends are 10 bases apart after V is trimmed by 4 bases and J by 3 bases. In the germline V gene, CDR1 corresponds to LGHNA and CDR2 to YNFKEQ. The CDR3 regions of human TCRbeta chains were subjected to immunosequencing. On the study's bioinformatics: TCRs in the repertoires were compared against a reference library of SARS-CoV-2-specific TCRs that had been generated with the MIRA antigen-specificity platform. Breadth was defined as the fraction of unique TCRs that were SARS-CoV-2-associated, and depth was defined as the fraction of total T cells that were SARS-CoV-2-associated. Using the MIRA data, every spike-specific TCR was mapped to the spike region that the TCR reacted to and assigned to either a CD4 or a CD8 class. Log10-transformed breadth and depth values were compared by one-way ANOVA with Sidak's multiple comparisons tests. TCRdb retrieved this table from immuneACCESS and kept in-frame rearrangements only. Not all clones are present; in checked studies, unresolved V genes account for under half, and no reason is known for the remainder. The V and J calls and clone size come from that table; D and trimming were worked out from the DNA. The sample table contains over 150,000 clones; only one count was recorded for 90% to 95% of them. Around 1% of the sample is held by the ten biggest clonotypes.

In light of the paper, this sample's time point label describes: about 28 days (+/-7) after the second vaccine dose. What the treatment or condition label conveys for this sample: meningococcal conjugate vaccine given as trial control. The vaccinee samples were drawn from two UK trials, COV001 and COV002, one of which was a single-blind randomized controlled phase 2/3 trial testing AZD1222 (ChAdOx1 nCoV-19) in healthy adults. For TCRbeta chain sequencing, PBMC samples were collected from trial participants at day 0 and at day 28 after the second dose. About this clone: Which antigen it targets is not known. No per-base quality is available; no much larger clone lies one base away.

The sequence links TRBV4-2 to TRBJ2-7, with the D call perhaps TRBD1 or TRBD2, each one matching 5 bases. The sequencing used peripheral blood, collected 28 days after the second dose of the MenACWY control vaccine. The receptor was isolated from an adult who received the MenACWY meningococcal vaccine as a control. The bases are TGTGCCAGCAGCCCAGGGACGGTCTACGAGCAGTACTTC. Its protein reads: CASSPGTVYEQYF.